This T cell receptor (beta chain) comes out of a study of T cell responses to AZD1222 COVID-19 vaccine. Study-wide points: Baseline seropositives among AZD1222 recipients totaled only five to seven. An increase in Spike-specific TCR breadth and depth was observed after two AZD1222 doses. Nearly half of the spike-specific TCRs reportedly recognize variant regions that carry no mutations. White British donors predominated, females outnumbered males, and clonal diversity was possibly underestimated.

Details on this clone: The antigen remains unidentified.

CDR3 length equals 15 residues. Trimming took 2 bases from V and 0 from J, leaving 8 bases between them. Germline CDR1 MNHEY, CDR2 SVGAGI. Produced via immunoSEQ multiplex PCR; TCRdb's table is partial and in-frame only. The profile shows around 50,000 clones, approximately 83% of them singletons. The starting material was peripheral blood, obtained on day 0 of AZD1222 vaccination. This sequence joins TRBV6-5 and TRBJ1-3, with D maybe TRBD1 (6 bases). This TCR was sampled from an adult in good health. The CDR3 loop reads CASSYTGNSGNTIYF. In DNA form, the CDR3 reads TGTGCCAGCAGTTACACAGGGAACTCTGGAAACACCATATATTTT.